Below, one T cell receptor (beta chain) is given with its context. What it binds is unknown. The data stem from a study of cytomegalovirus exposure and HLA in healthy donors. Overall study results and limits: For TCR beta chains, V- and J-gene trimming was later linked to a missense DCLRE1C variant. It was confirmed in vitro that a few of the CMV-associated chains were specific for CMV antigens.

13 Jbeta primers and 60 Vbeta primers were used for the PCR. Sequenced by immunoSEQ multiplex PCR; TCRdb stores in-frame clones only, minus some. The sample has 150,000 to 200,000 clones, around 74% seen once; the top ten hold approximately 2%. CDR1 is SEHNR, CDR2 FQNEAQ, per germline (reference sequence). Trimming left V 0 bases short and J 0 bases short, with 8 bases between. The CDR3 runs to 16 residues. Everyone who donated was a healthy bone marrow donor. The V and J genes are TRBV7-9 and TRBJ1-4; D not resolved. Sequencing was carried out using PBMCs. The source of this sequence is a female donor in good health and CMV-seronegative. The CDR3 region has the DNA TGTGCCAGCAGCTTAGCGCGGGGAGCAACTAATGAAAAACTGTTTTTT. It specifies CASSLARGATNEKLFF. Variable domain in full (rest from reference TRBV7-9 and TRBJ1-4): DTGVSQNPRHKITKRGQNVTFRCDPISEHNRLYWYRQTLGQGPEFLTYFQNEAQLEKSRLLSDRFSAERPKGSFSTLEIQRTEQGDSAMYLCASSLARGATNEKLFFGSGTQLSVL.